Sequencing of this T cell receptor (beta chain) was carried out in a study of T cells in Graves' hyperthyroidism and ophthalmopathy. Of note for this clonotype: The antigen is unknown.

Study-wide results and caveats: Before onset, by a median of around 6.1 months, the model predicted ophthalmopathy. Also found in blood were most expanded thyroid clonotypes above 0.001. Ophthalmopathy cases were set apart from stable hyperthyroidism by a 13 V-J model.

Template material for amplifying TCR beta CDR3 regions consisted of RNA transcripts. The TCR CDR3 first-round RT-PCR relied on the HTBI primer set. TCRdb fed the multiplex PCR reads into MiXCR, producing one record per CDR3 protein. Of under 350,000 distinct CDR3 sequences in the sample, about an eighth were seen once. The CDR3 is 15 amino acids. Per germline, CDR1 SGDLS and CDR2 YYNGEE. V was clipped by 4 bases and J by 3 bases; unmatched bases: 5. PBMCs were collected from an approximately 9.3 ml volume of fresh peripheral blood. The receptor was derived from a woman aged 30 to 39 with Graves' hyperthyroidism that later progressed to Graves' ophthalmopathy. The chain links TRBV9 to TRBJ2-2; 8 bases match TRBD1. Source material: blood. The CDR3 DNA sequence: TGTGCCAGCAGCTTTGGACAGGGCTACACCGGGGAGCTGTTTTTT. Protein sequence: CASSFGQGYTGELFF.